These 5 T cell receptor beta chains came from one sample sequenced in a study of blood T cell repertoires in COVID-19. Libraries were prepared by immunoSEQ multiplex PCR; TCRdb keeps only in-frame clonotypes and omits some of them. The repertoire holds over 75,000 clones, 80% seen once, with roughly 15% in the top ten. Input material: peripheral blood. The receptors derive from a human donor in a cohort sampled during active COVID-19.

The chain carries TRBV9 and TRBJ2-2; 8 bases agree with TRBD2. CDR1 SGDLS and CDR2 YYNGEE come from the germline V gene. This CDR3 region has 15 residues. V shed 3 bases, J shed 2 bases, and the junction held 3 bases outside the gene matches. DNA of the CDR3: TGTGCCAGCAGCGAGAGCGGGAGAAACACCGGGGAGCTGTTTTTT. Its translation is CASSESGRNTGELFF.

This clone was observed once. The chain is built from TRBV12-3 or TRBV12-4 and TRBJ2-7; TRBD2 agrees at 8 bases. The CDR3 is 13 residues long. The V gene end was trimmed by 5 bases and the J gene end by 2 bases; junction bases not matched to a gene: 2. DNA for the CDR3: TGTGCCAGCAGTCGGACTAGCACCTACGAGCAGTACTTC. Residues: CASSRTSTYEQYF.

The genes are TRBV6-1 and TRBJ1-4; D unresolved. The CDR3 is 14 residues long. Germline V gene lookup returns CDR1 MNHNS and CDR2 SASEGT. Trimming removed 3 bases from V and 4 bases from J, with 9 bases in between. In DNA form, the CDR3 reads TGTGCCAGCAGTGAGTGGGCCCATAATGAAAAACTGTTTTTT. Amino acid sequence: CASSEWAHNEKLFF.

V is TRBV19 and J is TRBJ1-2, with D tentatively TRBD1 (5 bases). The CDR3 is 14 amino acids. Germline V gene data show CDR1 as LNHDA and CDR2 as SQIVND (reference sequence). Deletions cut 7 bases from V and 6 bases from J, with 18 bases between. The CDR3 spells CASTTGGTFHGYTF. Written as DNA, the CDR3 is TGTGCCAGTACCACTGGAGGGACCTTCCATGGCTACACCTTC.

The V and J genes are TRBV6-5 and TRBJ1-4; 9 bases are shared with TRBD1. CDR3 length: 14 amino acids. CDR1 is MNHEY and CDR2 is SVGAGI in the germline V gene. V gave up 6 bases and J gave up 4 bases; unmatched junction bases: 3. CDR3 bases: TGTGCCAGCAGGGGACAGGGTGGTAATGAAAAACTGTTTTTT. Translation: CASRGQGGNEKLFF.